The T cell receptor (beta chain) described here comes from a study of blood T cell repertoires in COVID-19. Study background: Acute and convalescent COVID-19 samples came from the United States, Italy and Spain.

Per the germline V gene, CDR1 is SGHKS and CDR2 is YYEKEE (reference sequence). Trimming shortened V by 4 bases and J by 2 bases, and 19 bases separated the two germline ends. The CDR3 sequence is 16 residues long. Original processing notes: Nucleated cell number was recorded as an estimate derived from reference gene primer amplification. Sequencing was performed with immunoSEQ multiplex PCR; in TCRdb, only in-frame clones are kept and a portion is missing. The V and J calls and clone size are taken from that table; D and trimming were inferred from the DNA. The repertoire holds about 130,000 clones, just under 85% seen once, with roughly 3% in the top ten.

The sample was peripheral blood. The V gene is TRBV5-5, the J gene TRBJ2-7, with D perhaps matching TRBD1 (6 bases). The source of this sequence is a woman older than 75 with acute or convalescent COVID-19. The CDR3 DNA reads TGTGCCAGCAGCCGCAGCTCCCCGACAGGAACCTACGAGCAGTACTTC. Translated: CASSRSSPTGTYEQYF.